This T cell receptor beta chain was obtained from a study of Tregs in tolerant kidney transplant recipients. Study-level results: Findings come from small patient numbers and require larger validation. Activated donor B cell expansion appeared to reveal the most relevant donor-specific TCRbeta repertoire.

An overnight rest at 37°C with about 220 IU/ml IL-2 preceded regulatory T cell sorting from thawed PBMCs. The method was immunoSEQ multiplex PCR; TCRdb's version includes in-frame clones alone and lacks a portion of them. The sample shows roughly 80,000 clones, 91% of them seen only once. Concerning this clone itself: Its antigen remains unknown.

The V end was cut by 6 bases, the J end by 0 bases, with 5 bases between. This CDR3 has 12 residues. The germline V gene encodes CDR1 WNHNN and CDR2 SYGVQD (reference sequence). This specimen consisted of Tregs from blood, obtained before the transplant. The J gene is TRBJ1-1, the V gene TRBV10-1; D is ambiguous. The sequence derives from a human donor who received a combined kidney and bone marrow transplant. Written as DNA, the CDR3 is TGCGCCAGCAGGGTTGTGAACACTGAAGCTTTCTTT. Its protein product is CASRVVNTEAFF.